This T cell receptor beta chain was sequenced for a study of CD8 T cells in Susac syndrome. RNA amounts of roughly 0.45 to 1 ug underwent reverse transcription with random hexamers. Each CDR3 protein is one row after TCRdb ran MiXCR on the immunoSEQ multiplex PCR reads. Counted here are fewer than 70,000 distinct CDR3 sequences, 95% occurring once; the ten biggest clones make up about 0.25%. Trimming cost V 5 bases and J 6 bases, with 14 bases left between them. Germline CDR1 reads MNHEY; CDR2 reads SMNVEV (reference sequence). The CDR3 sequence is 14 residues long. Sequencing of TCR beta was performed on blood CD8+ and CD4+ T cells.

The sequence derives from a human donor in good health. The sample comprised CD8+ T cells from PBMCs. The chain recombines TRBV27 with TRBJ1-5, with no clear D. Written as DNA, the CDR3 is TGTGCCAGCAGTCGGACCCCCATGGGTCAGCCCCAGCATTTT. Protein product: CASSRTPMGQPQHF.